These 21 T cell receptor beta chains came from one sample sequenced in a study of blood T cells in healthy people across ages. Then a second PCR, running roughly 7 to 12 cycles, was carried out with a sample-barcoded 5' primer and a J-beta primer mix. Each CDR3 protein gets one entry after TCRdb re-called the 5' RACE reads with MiXCR. This table holds about 1.5 million distinct CDR3 sequences, under 55% found once. The specimen sequenced was blood. These receptors were taken from a woman in her late teens or twenties in good health.

The rearrangement joins TRBV20-1 to TRBJ1-5, with D tentatively TRBD1 (6 bases). This CDR3 spans 14 amino acids. With 3 bases removed from V and 3 bases from J, the gap between germline ends came to 12 bases. Germline V CDR1 and CDR2: DFQATT, SNEGSKA (reference sequence). The DNA of the CDR3 is TGCAGTGCTAGGGACACAGGGAACAATCAGCCCCAGCATTTT. Protein product: CSARDTGNNQPQHF.

This chain links TRBV4-2 with TRBJ2-7; a weak D match, TRBD2 (5 bases). V shed 0 bases and J shed 4 bases, with 13 bases lying between them. CDR1 is LGHNA and CDR2 is YNFKEQ in the germline V gene. The CDR3 has 15 residues. CDR3 nucleotides: TGTGCCAGCAGCCAAGAGTCGCGGGTGGGATACGAGCAGTACTTC. This encodes CASSQESRVGYEQYF.

In its sample, this clonotype was seen a few times. V is TRBV7-2 and J is TRBJ1-4; 9 bases match TRBD1. The CDR3 has 14 residues. Germline CDR1 and CDR2: SGHTA and FQGNSA. With V trimmed by 4 bases and J by 4 bases, 1 base remained unmatched. As DNA, the CDR3 is TGTGCCAGCAGCTGGACAGGGGTTAATGAAAAACTGTTTTTT. Protein: CASSWTGVNEKLFF.

This chain links TRBV7-3 with TRBJ1-2, with TRBD1 identical over 10 bases. V was clipped by 1 base and J by 4 bases; unmatched bases: 12. This CDR3 is built from 18 residues. Germline V CDR1 and CDR2: SGHTA, FQGTGA. The DNA of the CDR3 is TGTGCCAGCAGCTTAAGACCAACGACAGGGGGCGCATCCTATGGCTACACCTTC. It encodes CASSLRPTTGGASYGYTF.

V usage is TRBV20-1 and J usage is TRBJ2-1; tentatively, D is TRBD1 (6 bases). Per the germline V gene, CDR1 is DFQATT and CDR2 is SNEGSKA (reference sequence). CDR3 size: 14 residues. Trimming shortened V by 1 base and J by 7 bases, and 14 bases separated the two germline ends. In nucleotides, the CDR3 is TGCAGTGCTAGAGTAGGGGGTCCGGGAAATGAGCAGTTCTTC. This translates into CSARVGGPGNEQFF.

V and J are TRBV28 and TRBJ2-7; D is perhaps TRBD2 (5 bases). The V gene's germline CDR1 is MDHEN and CDR2 SYDVKM. V was trimmed by 7 bases and J by 9 bases, leaving 16 bases between them. The CDR3 sequence is 12 residues long. CDR3 sequence (DNA): TGTGCCAGCACCAACCCCCGGGGTGGGCAGTACTTC. Its protein is CASTNPRGGQYF.

The chain carries TRBV5-1 and TRBJ1-4; D gene ambiguous. CDR3 size: 15 residues. The germline V gene has CDR1 SGHRS and CDR2 YFSETQ. V was pared by 0 bases and J by 0 bases, with 6 bases between. The CDR3: CASSLDPTTNEKLFF. The CDR3 DNA sequence: TGCGCCAGCAGCTTGGATCCCACAACTAATGAAAAACTGTTTTTT. Complete variable domain (other parts from reference TRBV5-1 and TRBJ1-4): KAGVTQTPRYLIKTRGQQVTLSCSPISGHRSVSWYQQTPGQGLQFLFEYFSETQRNKGNFPGRFSGRQFSNSRSEMNVSTLELGDSALYLCASSLDPTTNEKLFFGSGTQLSVL.

V gene TRBV29-1 combines with J gene TRBJ2-3, with 9 bases aligning to TRBD1. Germline CDR1 reads SQVTM; CDR2 reads ANQGSEA. The CDR3 spans 14 residues. Trimming took 7 bases from V and 4 from J; bases not matched to a gene: 9. As DNA, the CDR3 is TGCAGCGGGTCAACAGGGGGCGCGGCAGATACGCAGTATTTT. Translating gives CSGSTGGAADTQYF.

The chain links TRBV4-1 to TRBJ1-1, with D tentatively TRBD1 (5 bases). With 0 bases removed from V and 6 bases from J, the gap between germline ends came to 11 bases. The CDR3 has 14 residues. CDR1 and CDR2 (germline): MGHRA, YSYEKL. DNA of the CDR3: TGCGCCAGCAGCCAAGATGCTCGGGGGGCTGAAGCTTTCTTT. Amino acid sequence: CASSQDARGAEAFF.

This clonotype was seen at least ten times. Here the CDR3 DNA reads TGCAGTGCTCCCCGACTAGCGGGAGGCTACAATGAGCAGTTCTTC. This sequence encodes CSAPRLAGGYNEQFF. The V and J genes are TRBV20-1 and TRBJ2-1, with 13 nucleotides matching TRBD2. In germline, CDR1 is DFQATT, CDR2 SNEGSKA (reference sequence). CDR3 size: 15 residues. Trimming removed 5 bases from V and 3 bases from J; junction bases left unmatched: 4.

This clonotype has more than one count but fewer than ten. The gene calls are TRBV20-1 and TRBJ2-1, with D hard to call. In germline, CDR1 is DFQATT, CDR2 SNEGSKA (reference sequence). This CDR3 has 13 amino acids. V was cut by 0 bases and J by 8 bases, with 11 bases left in between. In DNA, the CDR3 is TGCAGTGCTAGAGAGGACCCCGGCGATGAGCAGTTCTTC. It specifies CSAREDPGDEQFF.

The chain combines TRBV9 with TRBJ2-3; D remains ambiguous. V was pared by 4 bases and J by 6 bases, with 18 bases between. This CDR3 region has 15 residues. Germline V gene lookup returns CDR1 SGDLS and CDR2 YYNGEE. CDR3 sequence: CASSPTGLAVDTQYF. CDR3 nucleotide sequence: TGTGCCAGCAGCCCCACCGGCTTGGCGGTTGATACGCAGTATTTT.

In this sample, this clonotype turned up once. A read error may produce the germline difference seen at one junction end. V is TRBV7-7 and J is TRBJ2-3, with unresolved D. Germline-derived CDR1 and CDR2 are SSHAT and FNYEAQ (reference sequence). The CDR3 has 14 amino acids. The CDR3 sequence is CASSPDVSTDTQYF. The DNA for the CDR3 is TGTGCTAGCAGTCCCGACGTGAGCACAGATACGCAGTATTTT.

This chain links TRBV15 with TRBJ2-1; TRBD2 matches at 14 bases. The CDR3 spans 16 residues. Per germline, CDR1 LNHNV and CDR2 YYDKDF (reference sequence). The J segment lost 7 bases and the V segment lost 4 bases, leaving 6 bases of the junction unmatched. The CDR3 DNA sequence: TGTGCCACCAGCATACGGACTAGCGGGGGGTTGAATGAGCAGTTCTTC. Protein product: CATSIRTSGGLNEQFF.

J is TRBJ2-5 and V is TRBV6-2 or TRBV6-3; 7 nucleotides line up with TRBD2. The J call could be wrong; TRBJ2-7 is a better fit for the DNA end. Looked up from germline, CDR1 is MNHEY and CDR2 is SVGEGT. The CDR3 runs to 16 residues. The chain's CDR3 is CASSLTGRENPYEQYF. Here the CDR3 DNA reads TGTGCCAGCAGCTTAACGGGGCGGGAGAACCCCTACGAGCAGTACTTC.

This clonotype was seen just once. The V call is TRBV12-3 or TRBV12-4, the J call TRBJ1-1, with D tentatively TRBD1 (5 bases). CDR3 length: 12 amino acids. Trimming cost V 5 bases and J 5 bases, with 9 bases left between them. The CDR3 sequence: CASSIDSTEAFF. In DNA form, the CDR3 reads TGTGCCAGCAGTATAGACAGTACTGAAGCTTTCTTT.

This chain connects TRBV20-1 to TRBJ1-1; D ambiguous. With 3 bases removed from V and 0 bases from J, the gap between germline ends came to 8 bases. The CDR3 has 13 amino acids. Germline CDR1 reads DFQATT; CDR2 reads SNEGSKA (reference sequence). The CDR3 here is CSASEDLNTEAFF. CDR3 in DNA: TGCAGTGCTAGCGAAGATTTGAACACTGAAGCTTTCTTT.

This clonotype has only a few counts. The chain has TRBV4-3 and TRBJ1-2, with TRBD1 matching 7 bases. V shed 4 bases and J 4 bases; nucleotides not matched to a gene: 9. The CDR3 consists of 15 residues. Germline CDR1 and CDR2: LGHNA and YSLEER. The DNA for the CDR3 is TGCGCCAGCAGCCGAAGTGAGGGGGCTAGCTATGGCTACACCTTC. Encoded protein: CASSRSEGASYGYTF.

The chain couples TRBV20-1 to TRBJ1-1; D perhaps matches TRBD1 (5 bases). V was trimmed by 6 bases and J by 1 base, leaving 12 bases between them. Germline CDR1 DFQATT, CDR2 SNEGSKA (reference sequence). CDR3 size: 13 residues. As DNA, the CDR3 is TGCAGTGCCTCGGACAATCCGAACACTGAAGCTTTCTTT. Its protein is CSASDNPNTEAFF.

V gene TRBV9 combines with J gene TRBJ2-1; 8 bases are shared with TRBD2. J lost 3 bases, V lost 2 bases, and 7 bases had no gene match. Germline V gene sequence: CDR1 SGDLS, CDR2 YYNGEE. The CDR3 is 16 residues long. The CDR3 bases are TGTGCCAGCAGCGTTGATAGCGGGACATACTACAATGAGCAGTTCTTC. It specifies CASSVDSGTYYNEQFF. The full variable domain, rest sourced from reference TRBV9 and TRBJ2-1, is DSGVTQTPKHLITATGQRVTLRCSPRSGDLSVYWYQQSLDQGLQFLIQYYNGEERAKGNILERFSAQQFPDLHSELNLSSLELGDSALYFCASSVDSGTYYNEQFFGPGTRLTVL.

The chain employs TRBV28 and TRBJ1-6; no clear D gene. Germline CDR1 is MDHEN and CDR2 is SYDVKM. This CDR3 has 17 residues. The V and J ends lost 1 base and 0 bases respectively, with 10 bases between them. In nucleotides, the CDR3 is TGTGCCAGCAGTTTATCCCGGCCAAGCTCCTATAATTCACCCCTCCACTTT. Its translation: CASSLSRPSSYNSPLHF.